This TCR beta chain was documented in a study of T cell responses to AZD1222 COVID-19 vaccine. On this clone itself: The antigen is not known.

CDR3 size: 13 residues. Germline values: CDR1 MNHNS, CDR2 SASEGT. The V gene lost 3 bases and the J gene lost 8 bases, with 13 bases spanning the gap. Study findings and constraints: Only six AZD1222 recipients tested seropositive at baseline.

Profiling relied on immunoSEQ multiplex PCR, and the TCRdb table lists in-frame clones only, not all of them. The repertoire holds about 140,000 clones, with 85% to 90% as singletons. The chain joins TRBV6-1 to TRBJ1-2; no firm D call. The material was peripheral blood, obtained on day 0 of AZD1222 vaccination. The sequence came from an adult in good health. CDR3 protein: CASSDVWGYGYTF. As DNA, the CDR3 is TGTGCCAGCAGTGATGTGTGGGGATACGGCTACACCTTC.